This entry concerns a single TCR beta chain. Its cognate antigen has yet to be identified. Qualities for individual bases were not recorded, and no much larger clone is one base off. CDR1 and CDR2 are read off the germline V gene as SGHTA and FQGNSA. Spanning cysteine to phenylalanine, the CDR3 consists of 15 amino acids. The entry retains the CDR3 DNA only, 45 bases that are in frame from base 1. V ends up 5 bases short and J 6 bases short, with an unmatched junction base count of 11. These data originate in a study of shared clonotypes between healthy human individuals (dated by TCRdb to about 2020). At the level of the whole study: Two women and a few men aged 18 to 49 years were included in the cohort. For each donor, three plates each were used for CD4 naive and CD4 memory, two plates were used for CD8 naive, and one plate was used for CD8 memory. Blood TCR repertoires of about five healthy adults were deeply sequenced to estimate repertoire size and the extent of clonotype sharing between individuals. To increase sequencing depth and limit assay-specific biases, different laboratories used diverse techniques to prepare libraries and sequence TCR repertoires. Each donor's leukapheresis produced roughly between roughly 0.85 and 9.5 billion PBMCs. Broad study findings and their caveats: Compared with non-shared clonotypes, clonotypes shared by all four sorted-subset donors had higher generation probabilities. Rarefaction of sorted-subset datasets indicated incomplete sequencing despite the large sequencing depth. Sampling was restricted to blood, and TCR repertoires in tissues likely differ from the TCR repertoires found in blood. Based on pairwise subsampling, the degree of clonotype sharing among donors was expected to be affected by sequencing depth. Sharing across a handful of donors was observed for approximately 5% of naive CD4, over 3% of naive CD8, around 2.5% of memory CD4, and roughly 0.43% of memory CD8 clonotypes. Naive subsets generally had larger estimated clonotype richness than memory subsets did. The genetic and exposure-history diversity represented was limited by the small number of donors.

Healthy HIV-negative adults with no recently reported acute infections or vaccinations were included as donors. Every donor was a Caucasian adult living in Nashville, Tennessee, USA. CD4+ T cells were enriched by magnetic negative selection; naive cells were then positively selected on CD45RA, and the negative fraction formed the memory subset. Blood was obtained by leukapheresis, after which PBMCs were separated by Ficoll-Histopaque density gradient centrifugation and cryopreserved in liquid nitrogen vapor phase. Analytical flow cytometry was used to check the purity and quantity of each magnetically sorted T cell population. Genomic DNA was isolated from every sorted fraction and measured by UV absorbance on a Nanodrop 2000c. Using the deep immunoSEQ assay, multiplex PCR amplified TCR CDR3 regions from genomic DNA. Extracted genomic DNA from each cell subset was distributed evenly across all wells of several immunoSEQ 96-well plates, and each plate was treated as a replicate. For sorted subsets, approximately 0.2 ug of genomic DNA, equivalent to some 30,000 T cell genomes, went into each replicate PCR. Purified libraries were quantified with a Qubit 3.0 fluorometer, sized on a Bioanalyzer 2100, and re-quantified with the KAPA Library Quantification kit. Each immunoSEQ 96-well plate was sequenced on its own single-read 150-cycle Illumina NextSeq 550 flow cell. The original methods were these. Because the immunoSEQ output held only junctional sequences and lacked quality scores, the filtering could not match the filtering applied to full-length reads. To assign V/J genes and CDR3, sequences were annotated against IMGT germline references using PyIR, a Python wrapper for IgBLAST v1.9. Any read was removed if the V/J assignment was weak (E-value above 1e-6), the CDR3 was missing, or the read contained stop codons, out-of-frame junctions, or ambiguous translated residues. V3J clonotypes were defined as sequences sharing the same inferred V gene, J gene, and CDR3 amino acid sequence. The percentage overlap between two repertoires was calculated by dividing the number of shared unique clonotypes by the size of the smaller repertoire. Repertoire richness was assessed with RTK rarefaction, the Chao1 estimator, and Recon v2.1 estimates of unobserved clonotypes. OLGA was used to compute generation probabilities for all TCRbeta clonotypes that the gDNA method yielded from a few donors. In TCRdb, the immuneACCESS table is reduced to in-frame sequences with V and J assigned. These tables do not hold every clone; where another copy was compared, an unresolved V gene accounts for under half, and the others remain unexplained. That table furnishes V, J and clone size, whereas the DNA furnished D and trimming. In this sample the table shows 2 million to 2.5 million clones, approximately 94% of which occur a single time. Of the sample, roughly 0.13% is held by the ten largest clones.

The chain is encoded by TRBV7-2 joined to TRBJ2-7; 9 bases in the middle match TRBD1. Input material: naive CD4+ T cells sorted from blood. This sample's cell subset or site label indicates: CD45RA+ positively selected. The sequence derives from a man aged 18-30 years in good health. CDR3 region: CASSLRRGQGSEQYF. The sequenced DNA is TGTGCCAGCAGCCTCCGTCGGGGACAGGGCTCCGAGCAGTACTTC.